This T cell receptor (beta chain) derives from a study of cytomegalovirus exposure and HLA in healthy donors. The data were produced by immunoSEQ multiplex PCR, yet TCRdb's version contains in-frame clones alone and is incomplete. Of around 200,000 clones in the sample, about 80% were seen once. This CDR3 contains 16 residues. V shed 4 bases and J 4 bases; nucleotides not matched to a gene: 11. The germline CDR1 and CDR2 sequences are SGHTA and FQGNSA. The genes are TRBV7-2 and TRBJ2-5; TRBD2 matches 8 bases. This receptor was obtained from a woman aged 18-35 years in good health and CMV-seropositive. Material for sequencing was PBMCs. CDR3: CASSSAWRGAGETQYF. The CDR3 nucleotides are TGTGCCAGCAGCTCAGCCTGGCGGGGGGCGGGAGAGACCCAGTACTTC.